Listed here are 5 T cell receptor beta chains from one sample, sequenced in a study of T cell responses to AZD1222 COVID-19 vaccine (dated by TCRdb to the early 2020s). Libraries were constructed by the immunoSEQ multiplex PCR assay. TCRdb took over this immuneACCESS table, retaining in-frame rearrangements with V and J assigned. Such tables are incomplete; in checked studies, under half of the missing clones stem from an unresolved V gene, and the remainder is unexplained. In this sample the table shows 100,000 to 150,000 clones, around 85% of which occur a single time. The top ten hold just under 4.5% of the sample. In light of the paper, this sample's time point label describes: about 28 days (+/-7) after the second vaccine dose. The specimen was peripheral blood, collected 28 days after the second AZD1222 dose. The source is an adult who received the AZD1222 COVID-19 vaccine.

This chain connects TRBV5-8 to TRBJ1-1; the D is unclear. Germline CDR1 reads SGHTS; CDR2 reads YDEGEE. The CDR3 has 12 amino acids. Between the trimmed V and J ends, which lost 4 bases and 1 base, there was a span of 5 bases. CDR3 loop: CASSHRNTEAFF. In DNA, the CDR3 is TGTGCCAGCAGCCACAGGAACACTGAAGCTTTCTTT.

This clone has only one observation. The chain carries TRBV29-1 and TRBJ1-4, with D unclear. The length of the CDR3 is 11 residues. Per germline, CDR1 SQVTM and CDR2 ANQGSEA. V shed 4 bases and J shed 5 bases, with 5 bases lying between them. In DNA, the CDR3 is TGCAGCGTTGTCGGGAATGAAAAACTGTTTTTT. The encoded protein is CSVVGNEKLFF.

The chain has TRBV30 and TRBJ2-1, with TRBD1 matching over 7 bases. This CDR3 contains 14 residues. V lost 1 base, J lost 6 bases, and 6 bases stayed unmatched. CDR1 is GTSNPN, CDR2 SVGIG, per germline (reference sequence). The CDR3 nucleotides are TGTGCCTGGAGTGGGATGGGACAGCTCAATGAGCAGTTCTTC. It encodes CAWSGMGQLNEQFF.

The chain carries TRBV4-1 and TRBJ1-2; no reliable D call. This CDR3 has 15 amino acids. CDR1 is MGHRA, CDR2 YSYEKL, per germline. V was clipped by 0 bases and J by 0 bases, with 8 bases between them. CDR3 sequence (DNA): TGCGCCAGCAGCCAAGATACAGCGACTAACTATGGCTACACCTTC. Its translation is CASSQDTATNYGYTF.

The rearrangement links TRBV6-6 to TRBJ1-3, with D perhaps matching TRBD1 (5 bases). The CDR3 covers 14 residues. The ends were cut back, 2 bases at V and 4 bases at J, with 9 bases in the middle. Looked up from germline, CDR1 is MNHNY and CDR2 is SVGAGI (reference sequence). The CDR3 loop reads CASSYGGLGNTIYF. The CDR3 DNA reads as TGTGCCAGCAGTTACGGGGGGTTGGGAAACACCATATATTTT.